A single sample gave rise to the 15 T cell receptor beta chains below, sequenced in a study of cytomegalovirus exposure and HLA in healthy donors. PCR involved 60 Vbeta and 13 Jbeta primers. The assay was immunoSEQ multiplex PCR, and TCRdb's table has in-frame clones only and misses some. The data contain over 100,000 clones, over 60% of them singletons. Input material: PBMCs. The origin of the receptors is a man aged 18 to 30 in good health and CMV-seronegative.

The rearrangement joins TRBV28 to TRBJ2-7; TRBD2 is a possible D gene (6 bases). Germline values: CDR1 MDHEN, CDR2 SYDVKM. This CDR3 contains 14 residues. V gave up 3 bases and J gave up 0 bases, with 9 bases separating them. The CDR3 coding sequence is TGTGCCAGCAGTTTGGGGGGTAACTCCTACGAGCAGTACTTC. Its translation: CASSLGGNSYEQYF. The full variable domain, its missing parts supplied by reference TRBV28 and TRBJ2-7, is DVKVTQSSRYLVKRTGEKVFLECVQDMDHENMFWYRQDPGLGLRLIYFSYDVKMKEKGDIPEGYSVSREKKERFSLILESASTNQTSMYLCASSLGGNSYEQYFGPGTRLTVT.

J is TRBJ1-5 and V is TRBV27, with 9 nucleotides matching TRBD1. Unmatched junction bases numbered 4, after V lost 5 bases and J lost 5 bases. The CDR3 spans 14 residues. Germline CDR1 is MNHEY and CDR2 is SMNVEV (reference sequence). Here the CDR3 reads CASSARQGDQPQHF. In nucleotides, the CDR3 is TGTGCCAGCAGTGCACGACAGGGGGATCAGCCCCAGCATTTT.

This clone has a single count. The genes are TRBV6-5 and TRBJ2-2; D is unclear. Trimming left V 3 bases short and J 6 bases short, with 14 bases between. Germline V gene lookup returns CDR1 MNHEY and CDR2 SVGAGI. This CDR3 is 15 amino acids long. CDR3 sequence (DNA): TGTGCCAGCAGTTATTGGCAGGATCACGCCGGGGAGCTGTTTTTT. Translation gives CASSYWQDHAGELFF.

The chain employs TRBV28 and TRBJ2-7; 7 nucleotides line up with TRBD2. This CDR3 comprises 14 residues. CDR1 and CDR2 from the germline V gene are MDHEN and SYDVKM. The J segment lost 5 bases and the V segment lost 3 bases, leaving 7 bases of the junction unmatched. CDR3 in amino acids: CASSLGLAVHEQYF. The CDR3 nucleotides read TGTGCCAGCAGTTTGGGCCTAGCGGTCCACGAGCAGTACTTC.

The chain links TRBV5-6 to TRBJ2-1, with a possible D match to TRBD2 (5 bases). The CDR3 has 18 amino acids. V dropped 4 bases and J dropped 0 bases, with 20 bases sitting between them. Per germline, CDR1 SGHDT and CDR2 YYEEEE. The CDR3 nucleotides read TGTGCCAGCAGCCTGAGCTTACGGGAAACGAGCTCCTACAATGAGCAGTTCTTC. Its translation is CASSLSLRETSSYNEQFF.

The V call is TRBV9, the J call TRBJ1-1; 9 bases agree with TRBD1. This CDR3 comprises 13 residues. V trimming: 0 bases; J trimming: 8 bases; junction bases outside the gene matches: 2. The germline V gene has CDR1 SGDLS and CDR2 YYNGEE. The chain's CDR3 is CASSVVGTGEAFF. In DNA, the CDR3 is TGTGCCAGCAGCGTAGTAGGGACAGGGGAAGCTTTCTTT.

This sequence joins TRBV19 and TRBJ2-7; 9 nucleotides match TRBD2. Germline-derived CDR1 and CDR2 are LNHDA and SQIVND (reference sequence). J lost 2 bases, V lost 1 base, and 0 bases had no gene match. The CDR3 length is 14 residues. CDR3 sequence: CASSIVAGAYEQYF. CDR3 coding DNA: TGTGCCAGTAGTATAGTAGCGGGAGCCTACGAGCAGTACTTC.

The genes are TRBV5-4 and TRBJ2-3; tentative D call: TRBD2 (5 bases). V was trimmed by 0 bases and J by 9 bases, leaving 8 bases between them. Germline CDR1 reads SGHNT; CDR2 reads YYREEE (reference sequence). This CDR3 has 12 residues. CDR3 sequence reads: CASSLAAATQYF. Here the CDR3 DNA reads TGTGCCAGCAGCTTGGCAGCGGCCACGCAGTATTTT.

The V call is TRBV6-1, the J call TRBJ2-5; D perhaps matches TRBD1 (6 bases). The J call is doubtful: the DNA matches TRBJ2-7 better. The germline gives CDR1 MNHNS, CDR2 SASEGT. The CDR3 consists of 15 residues. The CDR3, as DNA: TGTGCCAGCAGTACCTCAGGGGTTCCGTCCTACGAGCAGTACTTC. It encodes CASSTSGVPSYEQYF.

This rearrangement joins TRBV6-5 to TRBJ1-1; 7 bases map to TRBD1. Germline V lookup: CDR1 MNHEY, CDR2 SVGAGI. This CDR3 has 13 amino acids. Unmatched junction bases numbered 10, after V lost 4 bases and J lost 11 bases. The CDR3 sequence is CASSSRQGREAFF. The DNA for the CDR3 is TGTGCCAGCAGTTCCCGACAGGGAAGGGAGGCTTTCTTT.

The genes are TRBV5-1 and TRBJ2-2; TRBD2 matches at 8 bases. Germline V lookup: CDR1 SGHRS, CDR2 YFSETQ. The CDR3 loop spans 15 amino acids. V lost 4 bases to trimming and J lost 4 bases; unmatched junction nucleotides: 6. In DNA, the CDR3 is TGCGCCAGCAGCCTCCGGGAGGGTGGCACCGGGGAGCTGTTTTTT. Protein product: CASSLREGGTGELFF.

The V call is TRBV10-3, the J call TRBJ2-7; 7 nucleotides match TRBD1. Looked up from germline, CDR1 is ENHRY and CDR2 is SYGVKD. The CDR3 contains 12 residues. The junction had 8 bases not matched to a gene; V was cut back by 10 bases and J by 5 bases. The CDR3 nucleotides read TGTGCCACTCGACAGGGTGTCCACGAGCAGTACTTC. Translation: CATRQGVHEQYF.

This clone appeared a single time. The chain joins TRBV5-1 to TRBJ2-3; TRBD2 might be the D (5 bases). The V gene's germline CDR1 is SGHRS and CDR2 YFSETQ. This CDR3 comprises 14 residues. The germline V and J ends were trimmed by 4 bases and 1 base, with 10 bases remaining between them. The chain's CDR3 is CASSDWRRTDTQYF. The CDR3 coding sequence is TGCGCCAGCAGCGACTGGAGGCGCACAGATACGCAGTATTTT.

The genes are TRBV5-7 and TRBJ1-5; D might be TRBD1 (5 bases). TRBV5-7 is placed among ORFs of uncertain function. The CDR3 sequence is 16 residues long. V lost 0 bases and J lost 8, with 18 bases in between. The CDR3 DNA sequence: TGTGCCAGCAGCTTGGGGGGCAATTGGGATGAAGAGCCCCAGCATTTT. It is translated as CASSLGGNWDEEPQHF.

The chain carries TRBV7-2 and TRBJ2-7; no definite D call. The CDR3 sequence is 13 residues long. Germline V gene lookup returns CDR1 SGHTA and CDR2 FQGNSA. The V end was cut by 2 bases, the J end by 2 bases, with 7 bases between. CDR3 residues: CASSLSPAYEQYF. Here the CDR3 DNA reads TGTGCCAGCAGCTTAAGTCCGGCCTACGAGCAGTACTTC.